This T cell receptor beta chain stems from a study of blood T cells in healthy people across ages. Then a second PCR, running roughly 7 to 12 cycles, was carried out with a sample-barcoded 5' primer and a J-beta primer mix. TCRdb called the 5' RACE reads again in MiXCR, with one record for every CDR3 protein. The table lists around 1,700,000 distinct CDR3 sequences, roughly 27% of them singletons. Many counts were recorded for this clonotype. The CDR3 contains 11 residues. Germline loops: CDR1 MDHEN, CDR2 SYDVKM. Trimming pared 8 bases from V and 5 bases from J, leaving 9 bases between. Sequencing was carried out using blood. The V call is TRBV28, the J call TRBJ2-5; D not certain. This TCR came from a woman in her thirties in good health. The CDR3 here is CASGPRETQYF. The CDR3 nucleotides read TGTGCCAGCGGCCCAAGGGAGACCCAGTACTTC.